This entry describes one T cell receptor (beta chain). Its antigen specificity is not known. No base qualities exist here, and no much larger clone lies one base off it. The data are from a study of shared clonotypes between healthy human individuals (dated by TCRdb to about 2020). Study-level background: The cohort comprised a couple of women and three men aged 18 to 49 years. Per donor, three plates each were used for CD4 naive and CD4 memory, two for CD8 naive, and one for CD8 memory. To estimate repertoire size and how much clonotypes are shared between individuals, the study performed deep sequencing of blood TCR repertoires from roughly five healthy adults. Libraries were prepared and TCR repertoires were sequenced by different laboratories using diverse techniques, in order to increase sequencing depth and limit assay-specific biases. Between about 0.8 and 9 billion PBMCs per donor were obtained by leukapheresis. The investigation overall reported the following: When a handful of donors were compared, the shared fraction of clonotypes was about 5% for naive CD4, 3% to 4% for naive CD8, more than 2% for memory CD4, and 0.35% to 0.4% for memory CD8. Because the study included only a small number of donors, the genetic and exposure-history diversity represented was limited. Estimated clonotype richness was generally larger for naive than for memory subsets. Higher generation probabilities were observed for clonotypes shared by all four sorted-subset donors than for non-shared clonotypes. Based on pairwise subsampling, the degree of clonotype sharing among donors was expected to be affected by sequencing depth. Sampling was limited to blood, and TCR repertoires in tissue likely differ from TCR repertoires in blood. Even with the large sequencing depth, rarefaction of the sorted-subset datasets indicated that sequencing was incomplete.

Healthy HIV-negative adults with no recently reported acute infections or vaccinations were included as donors. Every donor was a Caucasian adult residing in Nashville, Tennessee, USA. CD4+ T cells were enriched by magnetic negative selection, after which naive cells were positively selected on CD45RA and the negative fraction was taken as the memory subset. Blood was collected by leukapheresis, and PBMCs were isolated by Ficoll-Histopaque density gradient centrifugation and then cryopreserved in liquid nitrogen vapor phase. Analytical flow cytometry was used to check the purity and quantity of every magnetically sorted T cell population. Each sorted fraction had its genomic DNA isolated and then quantified by UV absorbance on a Nanodrop 2000c. Using the deep immunoSEQ assay, multiplex PCR amplified TCR CDR3 regions from genomic DNA. Extracted genomic DNA from each cell subset was distributed evenly across all wells of several immunoSEQ 96-well plates, and each plate was treated as a replicate. For sorted subsets, about 0.2 ug genomic DNA, equal to tens of thousands of T cell genomes, was loaded into each replicate PCR. Purified libraries were quantified with a Qubit 3.0 fluorometer, sized on a Bioanalyzer 2100, and re-quantified with the KAPA Library Quantification kit. Each immunoSEQ 96-well plate was sequenced on its own single-read 150-cycle Illumina NextSeq 550 flow cell. Per the authors' processing: Because only junctional sequences without quality scores were contained in the immunoSEQ output, filtering matching that applied to full-length reads could not be performed. To assign V/J genes and CDR3, sequences were annotated using PyIR, a Python wrapper for IgBLAST v1.9, with IMGT germline references. Reads with weak V/J assignments (E-value above 1e-6), missing CDR3, stop codons, out-of-frame junctions, or ambiguous translated residues were removed. V3J clonotypes were defined by identical inferred V gene, J gene, and CDR3 amino acid sequence. The percentage overlap between two repertoires was calculated by dividing the number of shared unique clonotypes by the size of the smaller repertoire. RTK rarefaction, the Chao1 estimator, and Recon v2.1 estimates of unobserved clonotypes were used to assess repertoire richness. Generation probabilities for all TCRbeta clonotypes obtained by the gDNA method from a few donors were computed using OLGA. Imported from immuneACCESS, the table was reduced by TCRdb to in-frame sequences with V and J called. These copies leave out some clones; in studies compared against another copy, an unresolved V gene accounts for under half, and the cause of the remainder is not known. For V, J and clone size, that table is used; D and trimming come from the DNA. The sample records around 2,000,000 clones, roughly 95% of which are singletons. The top ten hold under 0.15% of the sample.

The CDR3 spans 12 residues, from the cysteine through the phenylalanine. Solely the CDR3 DNA is kept, with 36 bases framed from the first base. The germline V gene (reference sequence) gives CDR1 as SEHNR and CDR2 as FQNEAQ. Trimming at the junction amounts to 3 bases on V and 6 bases on J, and the germline ends lie 9 bases apart. The sequence came from a man aged 18 to 29 in good health. The sequenced sample consisted of naive CD4+ T cells sorted from blood. The cell subset or site label of this sample denotes: CD45RA+ positively selected. The rearrangement joined TRBV7-9 to TRBJ2-7; the D call is tentative, TRBD1 or TRBD2, as each matches 5 bases. The DNA sequence follows: TGTGCCAGCAGCTTGAGGGACGGCGAGCAGTACTTC. Its protein is CASSLRDGEQYF.